This TCR beta chain comes out of a study of radiotherapy plus CTLA-4 blockade in lung cancer. Sequencing was performed with immunoSEQ multiplex PCR; in TCRdb, only in-frame clones are kept and a portion is missing. The table shows about 40,000 clones, with around 86% occurring only once. This CDR3 spans 18 amino acids. The V gene lost 0 bases and the J gene lost 2 bases, with 20 bases spanning the gap. CDR1 MGHRA and CDR2 YSYEKL come from the germline V gene. This clonotype was sampled from a human donor with non-small cell lung cancer whose response to radiotherapy plus ipilimumab could not be evaluated. The chain employs TRBV4-1 and TRBJ2-7; D not resolved. The sample was peripheral blood, taken from a patient treated with radiotherapy plus ipilimumab. The CDR3 spells CASSQDRAWFDGAYEQYF. CDR3 nucleotide sequence: TGCGCCAGCAGCCAAGACAGAGCTTGGTTCGACGGAGCCTACGAGCAGTACTTC.